Presented here are 4 T cell receptor beta chains from one specimen sequenced in a study of blood T cell repertoires in COVID-19. Produced via immunoSEQ multiplex PCR; TCRdb's table is partial and in-frame only. The sample has 200,000 to 250,000 clones, 85% to 90% seen once; the top ten hold approximately 6%. The material sequenced was peripheral blood. The receptors come from a man older than 75 with acute or convalescent COVID-19.

This clone was detected once. The gene calls are TRBV5-6 and TRBJ2-1; perhaps TRBD1 as D (6 bases). The CDR3 totals 12 residues. V dropped 4 bases and J dropped 12 bases, with 14 bases sitting between them. Per germline, CDR1 SGHDT and CDR2 YYEEEE. The CDR3 region is CASSLIGGGQFF. The DNA for the CDR3 is TGTGCCAGCAGCCTGATAGGGGGTGGGCAGTTCTTC.

This clone was observed a handful of times. This rearrangement joins TRBV19 to TRBJ2-6; 12 bases are a match to TRBD1. CDR3 length equals 19 residues. The germline gives CDR1 LNHDA, CDR2 SQIVND (reference sequence). V gave up 6 bases and J gave up 4 bases; unmatched junction bases: 13. The CDR3 sequence is CASSPARDRGHAGANVLTF. The DNA of the CDR3 is TGTGCCAGTAGCCCCGCCCGGGACAGGGGGCATGCCGGGGCCAACGTCCTGACTTTC.

The V call is TRBV27, the J call TRBJ2-5, with 13 bases that match TRBD2. V trimming: 2 bases; J trimming: 5 bases; junction bases outside the gene matches: 11. Germline V gene data show CDR1 as MNHEY and CDR2 as SMNVEV (reference sequence). The CDR3 spans 18 residues. In DNA form, the CDR3 reads TGTGCCAGCAGTTTACGGACTAGCGGGAGCGGCAGTTCGGAGACCCAGTACTTC. This encodes CASSLRTSGSGSSETQYF.

The chain has TRBV27 and TRBJ2-1, with a possible D match to TRBD2 (6 bases). The CDR3 length is 15 residues. Looked up from germline, CDR1 is MNHEY and CDR2 is SMNVEV (reference sequence). With 7 bases removed from V and 4 bases from J, the gap between germline ends came to 17 bases. The CDR3 sequence is CASTLASAPYNEQFF. The CDR3 DNA sequence: TGTGCCAGCACGCTTGCTAGCGCCCCTTACAATGAGCAGTTCTTC.